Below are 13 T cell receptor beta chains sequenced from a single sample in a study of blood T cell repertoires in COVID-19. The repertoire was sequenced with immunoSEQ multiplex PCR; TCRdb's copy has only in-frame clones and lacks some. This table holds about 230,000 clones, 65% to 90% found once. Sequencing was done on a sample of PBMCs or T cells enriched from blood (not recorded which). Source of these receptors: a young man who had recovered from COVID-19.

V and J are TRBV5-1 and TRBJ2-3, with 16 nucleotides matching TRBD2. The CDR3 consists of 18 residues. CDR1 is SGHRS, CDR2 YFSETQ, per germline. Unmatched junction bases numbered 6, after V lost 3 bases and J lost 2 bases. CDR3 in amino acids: CASSYGTSGGATTDTQYF. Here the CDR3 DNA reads TGCGCCAGCAGCTACGGGACTAGCGGGGGGGCTACCACAGATACGCAGTATTTT.

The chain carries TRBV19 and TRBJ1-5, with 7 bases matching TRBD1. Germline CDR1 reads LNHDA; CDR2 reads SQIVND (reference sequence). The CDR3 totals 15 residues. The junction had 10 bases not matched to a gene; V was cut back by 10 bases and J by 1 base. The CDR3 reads CATGGLTGSNQPQHF. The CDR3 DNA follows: TGTGCCACCGGGGGCCTGACAGGGAGCAATCAGCCCCAGCATTTT.

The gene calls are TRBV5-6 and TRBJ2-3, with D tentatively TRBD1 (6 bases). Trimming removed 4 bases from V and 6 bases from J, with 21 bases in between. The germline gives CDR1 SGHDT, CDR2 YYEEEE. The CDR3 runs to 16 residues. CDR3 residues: CASSPTNRVGVDTQYF. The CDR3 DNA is TGTGCCAGCAGCCCGACCAACAGGGTCGGGGTCGATACGCAGTATTTT.

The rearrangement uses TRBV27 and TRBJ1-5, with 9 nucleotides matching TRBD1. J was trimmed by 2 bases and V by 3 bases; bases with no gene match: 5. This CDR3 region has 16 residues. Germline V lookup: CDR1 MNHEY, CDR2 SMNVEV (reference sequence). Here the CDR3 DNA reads TGTGCCAGCAGTTTGACAGGGGGTGAGGGCAATCAGCCCCAGCATTTT. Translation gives CASSLTGGEGNQPQHF.

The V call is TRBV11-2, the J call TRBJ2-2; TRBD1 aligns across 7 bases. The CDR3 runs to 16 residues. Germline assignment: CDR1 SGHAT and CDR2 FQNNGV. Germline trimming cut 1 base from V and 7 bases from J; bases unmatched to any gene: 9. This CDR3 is CASSLGPGGRGGELFF. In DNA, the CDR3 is TGTGCCAGCAGCTTAGGACCAGGGGGACGAGGCGGGGAGCTGTTTTTT.

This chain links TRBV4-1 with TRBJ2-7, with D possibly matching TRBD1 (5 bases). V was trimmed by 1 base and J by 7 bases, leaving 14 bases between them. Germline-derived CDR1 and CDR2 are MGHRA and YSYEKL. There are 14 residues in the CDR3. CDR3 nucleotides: TGCGCCAGCAGCCAAGCAAGCCAGGGAAGGGAGCAGTACTTC. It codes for CASSQASQGREQYF.

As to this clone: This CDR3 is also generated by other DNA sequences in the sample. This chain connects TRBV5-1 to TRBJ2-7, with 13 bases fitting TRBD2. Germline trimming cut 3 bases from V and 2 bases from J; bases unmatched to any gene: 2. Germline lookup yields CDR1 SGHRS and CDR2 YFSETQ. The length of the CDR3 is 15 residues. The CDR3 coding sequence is TGCGCCAGCAGCTCCGGGACTAGCGGGACCTACGAGCAGTACTTC. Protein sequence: CASSSGTSGTYEQYF.

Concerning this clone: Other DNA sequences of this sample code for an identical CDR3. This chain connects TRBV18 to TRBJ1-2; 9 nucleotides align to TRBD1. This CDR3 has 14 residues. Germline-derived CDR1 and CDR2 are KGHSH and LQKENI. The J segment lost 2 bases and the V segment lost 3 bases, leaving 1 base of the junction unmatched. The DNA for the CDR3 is TGTGCCAGCTCACCGGGACAGGGCAACTATGGCTACACCTTC. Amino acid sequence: CASSPGQGNYGYTF.

CDR3 sequence (DNA): TGTGCCAGTAGTATAGATGGTAGGTTCGAATTGATGCCGGGCACTGAAGCTTTCTTT. Translated: CASSIDGRFELMPGTEAFF. V usage is TRBV19 and J usage is TRBJ1-1; no reliable D call. This CDR3 has 19 residues. CDR1 is LNHDA, CDR2 SQIVND, per germline (reference sequence). Trimming cost V 0 bases and J 4 bases, with 24 bases left between them.

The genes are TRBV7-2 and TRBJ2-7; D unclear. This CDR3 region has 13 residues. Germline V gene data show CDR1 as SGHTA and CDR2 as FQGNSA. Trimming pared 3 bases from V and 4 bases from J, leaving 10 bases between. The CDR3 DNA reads TGTGCCAGCAGCTTGAACCCCTATTACGAGCAGTACTTC. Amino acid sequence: CASSLNPYYEQYF.

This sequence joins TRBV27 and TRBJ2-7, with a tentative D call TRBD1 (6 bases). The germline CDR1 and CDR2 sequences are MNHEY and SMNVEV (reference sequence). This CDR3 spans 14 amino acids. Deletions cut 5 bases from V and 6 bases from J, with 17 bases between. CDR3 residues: CASSQAGDTGEQYF. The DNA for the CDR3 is TGTGCCAGCAGTCAGGCAGGGGACACCGGCGAGCAGTACTTC.

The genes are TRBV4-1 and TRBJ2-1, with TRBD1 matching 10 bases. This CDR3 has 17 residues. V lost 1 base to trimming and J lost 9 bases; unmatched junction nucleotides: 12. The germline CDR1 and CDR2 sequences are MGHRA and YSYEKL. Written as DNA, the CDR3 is TGCGCCAGCAGCCAAGTTTCGGGGGACAGGGGAGACTTTGAGCAGTTCTTC. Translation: CASSQVSGDRGDFEQFF.

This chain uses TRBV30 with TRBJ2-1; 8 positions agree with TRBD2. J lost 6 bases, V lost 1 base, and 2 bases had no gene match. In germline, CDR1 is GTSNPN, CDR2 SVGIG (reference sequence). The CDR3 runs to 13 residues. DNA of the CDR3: TGTGCCTGGAGTGGCGGGGGGACCAATGAGCAGTTCTTC. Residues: CAWSGGGTNEQFF.